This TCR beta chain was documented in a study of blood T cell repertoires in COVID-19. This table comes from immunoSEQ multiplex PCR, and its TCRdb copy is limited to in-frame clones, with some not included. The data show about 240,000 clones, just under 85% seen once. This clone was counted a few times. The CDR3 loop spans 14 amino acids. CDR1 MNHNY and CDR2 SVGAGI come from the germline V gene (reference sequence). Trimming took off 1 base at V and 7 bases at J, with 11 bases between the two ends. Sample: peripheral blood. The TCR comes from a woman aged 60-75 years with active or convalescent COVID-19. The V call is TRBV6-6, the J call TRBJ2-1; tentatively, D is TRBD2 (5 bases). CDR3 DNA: TGTGCCAGCAGTTACTGGACTCCGGGAAATGAGCAGTTCTTC. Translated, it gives CASSYWTPGNEQFF.